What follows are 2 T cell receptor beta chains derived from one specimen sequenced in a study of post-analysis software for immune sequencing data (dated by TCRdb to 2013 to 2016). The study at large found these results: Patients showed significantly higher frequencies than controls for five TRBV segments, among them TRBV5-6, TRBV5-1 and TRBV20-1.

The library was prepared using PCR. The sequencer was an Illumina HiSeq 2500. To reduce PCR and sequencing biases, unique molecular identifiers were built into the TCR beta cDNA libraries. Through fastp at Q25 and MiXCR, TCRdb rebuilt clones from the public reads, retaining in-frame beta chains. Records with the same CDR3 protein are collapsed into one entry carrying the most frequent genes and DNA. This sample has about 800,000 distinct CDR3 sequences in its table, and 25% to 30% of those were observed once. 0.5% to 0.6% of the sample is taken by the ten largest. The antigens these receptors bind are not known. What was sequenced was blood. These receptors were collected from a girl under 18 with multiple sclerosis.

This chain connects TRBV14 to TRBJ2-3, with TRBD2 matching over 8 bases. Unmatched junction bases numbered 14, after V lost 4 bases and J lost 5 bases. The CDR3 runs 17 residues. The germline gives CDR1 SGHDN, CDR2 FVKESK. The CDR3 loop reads CASSPLESGLAKDTQYF. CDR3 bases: TGTGCCAGCAGCCCCCTCGAGTCCGGACTAGCAAAAGATACGCAGTATTTT.

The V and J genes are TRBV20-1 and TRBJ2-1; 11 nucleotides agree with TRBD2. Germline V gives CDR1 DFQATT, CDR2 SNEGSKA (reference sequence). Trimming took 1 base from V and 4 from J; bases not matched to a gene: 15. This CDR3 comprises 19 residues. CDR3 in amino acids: CSARGQRWGGTSGYNEQFF. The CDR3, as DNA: TGCAGTGCTAGAGGTCAAAGATGGGGCGGGACTAGCGGTTACAATGAGCAGTTCTTC.